This TCR beta chain derives from a study of T cell responses to AZD1222 COVID-19 vaccine. Trimming stripped 5 bases from V and 0 bases from J, with 20 bases between. The germline gives CDR1 SEHNR, CDR2 FQNEAQ (reference sequence). This CDR3 has 18 residues. Here immunoSEQ multiplex PCR was the method, and the copy in TCRdb shows in-frame clones only, minus some. The sample lists 90,000 to 140,000 clones, roughly 87% occurring once. This clonotype was obtained from an adult who received the AZD1222 COVID-19 vaccine. The sample was peripheral blood, taken 28 days after the second AZD1222 dose. The V and J genes are TRBV7-9 and TRBJ1-3; D gene ambiguous. The CDR3 region is CASSRFLAAASSGNTIYF. In DNA, the CDR3 is TGTGCCAGCAGCCGATTCCTCGCCGCAGCCTCCTCTGGAAACACCATATATTTT.